This is a list of T cell receptor beta chains from one sample in a study of blood T cell repertoires in COVID-19. Here immunoSEQ multiplex PCR was the method, and the copy in TCRdb shows in-frame clones only, minus some. The sample holds 240,000 or so clones, over 65% seen once. The sequenced sample was peripheral blood. The receptors originated from a woman at least 80 years old with acute or convalescent COVID-19. Both conserved end residues are part of each CDR3. Fields, in order: J gene, V gene, CDR3 protein.

TRBJ2-2	TRBV5-1	CASSLALVGNTGELFF
TRBJ1-2	TRBV4-1	CASSRSGLGYGYTF
TRBJ2-7	TRBV27	CASSSWGQGHEQYF
TRBJ2-3	TRBV7-2	CASSSSSFRTDTQYF
TRBJ2-4	TRBV30	CALAARGLAKNIQYF
TRBJ2-3	TRBV9	CASSPRVADTQYF
TRBJ1-1	TRBV27	CASTRDRGRGEAFF
TRBJ2-1	TRBV9	CASSTGTTYNEQFF
TRBJ2-7	TRBV25-1	CASSESGRYEQYF
TRBJ1-6	TRBV27	CASSLFLRGAGGNSPLHF
TRBJ2-1	TRBV18	CASSLTSGGARNEQFF
TRBJ2-2	TRBV5-1	CASRPGQNTGELFF
TRBJ1-6	TRBV2	CASSPSGAPGSPLHF
TRBJ1-1	TRBV3-1/TRBV3-2	CASSLSGGETEAFF
TRBJ2-4	TRBV6-2/TRBV6-3	CASSSDLAGVNIQYF
TRBJ2-1	TRBV27	CASSFRSGSAPYNEQFF
TRBJ1-4	TRBV6-5	CASSPKGQGLFF
TRBJ2-1	TRBV15	CATSRAGTGSNEQFF
TRBJ2-1	TRBV15	CATSRRTGNNEQFF
TRBJ1-2	TRBV3-1/TRBV3-2	CASSQTTGEYYGYTF
TRBJ2-7	TRBV27	CASRRGTSGGATVQYF
TRBJ2-7	TRBV5-1	CASSGQDYEQYF
TRBJ1-4	TRBV3-1/TRBV3-2	CASSQDPQGTNEKLFF
TRBJ2-1	TRBV5-1	CASSLGAGLAGTNEQFF
TRBJ2-3	TRBV5-1	CASSAGQGVGTDTQYF
TRBJ1-2	TRBV5-1	CASSVTGEDYGYTF
TRBJ1-2	TRBV15	CATSRDRLNYGYTF
TRBJ1-6	TRBV6-5	CASSYSGTHNSPLHF
TRBJ2-5	TRBV3-1/TRBV3-2	CASSQRQQETQYF
TRBJ2-1	TRBV10-1	CASRDGTVGDEQFF
TRBJ2-7	TRBV12-3/TRBV12-4	CASSLAGAAEQYF
TRBJ2-2	TRBV9	CASSVLHNTGELFF
TRBJ1-1	TRBV6-6	CASSPDRAAFF
TRBJ2-3	TRBV27	CASSTIGQGRTDTQYF
TRBJ1-2	TRBV19	CASKRGQAFYGYTF
TRBJ2-2	TRBV3-1/TRBV3-2	CASSQDQVAHSNTGELFF
TRBJ2-2	TRBV2	CASGNSGGPKTGELFF
TRBJ2-7	TRBV5-1	CASTPGGTGSSYEQYF
TRBJ1-1	TRBV6-5	CASSYGLFLNTEAFF
TRBJ2-7	TRBV20-1	CSASRVGVSYEQYF
TRBJ1-6	TRBV27	CASSHHGQGRNSPLHF
TRBJ2-3	TRBV5-1	CASSLTSTDTQYF
TRBJ2-7	TRBV3-1/TRBV3-2	CASSQQGGSYEQYF
TRBJ2-7	TRBV5-1	CTSSPGKIGGEQYF